This T cell receptor (beta chain) was captured by sequencing in a study of vaccination effects on CD4 cells after COVID-19. Overall study: Vaccination followed sampling of two convalescent patients by 16 days and one week respectively.

Generated by immunoSEQ multiplex PCR, the TCRdb table keeps only in-frame clones and is missing some. This table has 35,000 to 55,000 clones, around 75% appearing once. Study results and caveats: Clonal contraction was marked in infection- and vaccine-induced clones late after vaccination.

As for this clone: The antigen is not known.

Sequencing in the ViraFEST assay came after antigen-specific CD4+ T cells had been expanded with viral peptide pools, which were used to stimulate PBMC. The culture ran for 10 days, and then CD4+ T cells were isolated. SARS-CoV-2 infected the person between March and December 2020, as confirmed by PCR. IL-2 at 10 IU/ml and peptides at 9.5 to 10 ug/ml were added to cultured PBMC, a few million per well. Half the medium was swapped for IL-2 medium on days 3 and 7. This specimen consisted of CD4+ T cells from PBMCs cultured with a peptide pool, obtained before COVID-19 vaccination. The TCR originated in a human donor who had a prior SARS-CoV-2 infection.

The CDR3, as DNA: TGTGCCAGCAGTTGCGGGACAGGGGCCCCCGAGGGATCTGAAGCTTTCTTT. The encoded protein is CASSCGTGAPEGSEAFF. The V call is TRBV6-9, the J call TRBJ1-1; 10 bases align to TRBD1. Germline-derived CDR1 and CDR2 are MNHGY and SVAAGI. The CDR3 has 17 amino acids. V was clipped by 4 bases and J by 6 bases; unmatched bases: 14.